These T cell receptor beta chains were read from a single sample in a study of post-analysis software for immune sequencing data. In TCRdb, the PCR reads were re-called with MiXCR into one record per CDR3 protein. The data hold hundreds of thousands of distinct CDR3 sequences, with just under 30% observed a single time. Sequenced sample: blood. The receptors shown here come from a girl between 10 and 17 years old with multiple sclerosis. The CDR3 runs from the conserved cysteine through the conserved F or W. The D gene is left open where the match is weak. Clone size, where shown, is once, few, many, or a class for clones that have expanded.

abundance: few
j_gene: TRBJ1-2
v_gene: TRBV28
d_gene: TRBD1
CDR3aa: CASAGTVYGYTF
CDR3nt: TGTGCCAGCGCCGGGACAGTTTATGGCTACACCTTC

abundance: -
j_gene: TRBJ2-5
v_gene: TRBV29-1
d_gene: TRBD2
CDR3aa: CSVGRPNSGRRETQYF
CDR3nt: TGCAGCGTTGGACGTCCAAATAGCGGGAGGAGAGAGACCCAGTACTTC

abundance: -
j_gene: TRBJ2-1
v_gene: TRBV27
d_gene: -
CDR3aa: CASSLQGRNEQFF
CDR3nt: TGTGCCAGCAGTTTACAGGGGCGGAATGAGCAGTTCTTC

abundance: few
j_gene: TRBJ1-5
v_gene: TRBV6-5
d_gene: -
CDR3aa: CASRGTGTQPQHF
CDR3nt: TGTGCCAGCAGGGGAACCGGGACCCAGCCCCAGCATTTT

abundance: -
j_gene: TRBJ1-4
v_gene: TRBV20-1
d_gene: -
CDR3aa: CSARSPRTTGLPNEKLFF
CDR3nt: TGCAGTGCTAGATCGCCGAGGACAACGGGACTGCCTAATGAAAAACTGTTTTTT

abundance: -
j_gene: TRBJ2-1
v_gene: TRBV10-3
d_gene: -
CDR3aa: CAISVSGLGGYNEQFF
CDR3nt: TGTGCCATCAGTGTTTCAGGGTTAGGCGGTTACAATGAGCAGTTCTTC

abundance: -
j_gene: TRBJ2-3
v_gene: TRBV9
d_gene: TRBD2
CDR3aa: CASGAGGPGTDTQYF
CDR3nt: TGTGCCAGCGGAGCGGGAGGGCCCGGCACAGATACGCAGTATTTT

abundance: -
j_gene: TRBJ2-3
v_gene: TRBV6-1
d_gene: TRBD2
CDR3aa: CASSERGATPSTSTDTQYF
CDR3nt: TGTGCCAGCAGTGAGCGGGGGGCCACGCCTTCGACTAGCACAGATACGCAGTATTTT

abundance: -
j_gene: TRBJ2-1
v_gene: TRBV2
d_gene: -
CDR3aa: CASSSGTINEQFF
CDR3nt: TGTGCCAGCAGTAGTGGTACCATTAATGAGCAGTTCTTC

abundance: few
j_gene: TRBJ1-1
v_gene: TRBV29-1
d_gene: -
CDR3aa: CSVEGDNPREAFF
CDR3nt: TGCAGCGTTGAAGGGGACAACCCCCGGGAAGCTTTCTTT

abundance: -
j_gene: TRBJ1-1
v_gene: TRBV10-3
d_gene: -
CDR3aa: CAINPEGGVEGTEAFF
CDR3nt: TGTGCCATCAATCCGGAGGGGGGTGTTGAGGGCACTGAAGCTTTCTTT

abundance: -
j_gene: TRBJ2-3
v_gene: TRBV5-8
d_gene: -
CDR3aa: CASSFGRPTDTRYF
CDR3nt: TGTGCCAGCAGCTTCGGACGGCCCACAGATACGCGGTATTTT

abundance: -
j_gene: TRBJ2-1
v_gene: TRBV28
d_gene: TRBD2
CDR3aa: CASRPGLAGVSYNEQFF
CDR3nt: TGTGCCAGCAGACCGGGACTAGCGGGAGTCTCCTACAATGAGCAGTTCTTC

abundance: -
j_gene: TRBJ1-2
v_gene: TRBV9
d_gene: -
CDR3aa: CASSVPGTHGYTF
CDR3nt: TGTGCCAGCAGCGTTCCCGGGACTCATGGCTACACCTTC

abundance: few
j_gene: TRBJ2-3
v_gene: TRBV7-2
d_gene: -
CDR3aa: CASSLEWLSLRPTDTQYF
CDR3nt: TGTGCCAGCAGCTTAGAGTGGTTGTCCCTCCGACCTACAGATACGCAGTATTTT

abundance: few
j_gene: TRBJ2-3
v_gene: TRBV7-2
d_gene: TRBD1
CDR3aa: CASSPPGTGQYF
CDR3nt: TGTGCCAGCAGCCCCCCCGGGACAGGGCAGTATTTT

abundance: -
j_gene: TRBJ2-7
v_gene: TRBV28
d_gene: TRBD1
CDR3aa: CASSDYQDRETYEHYF
CDR3nt: TGTGCCAGCAGTGACTATCAGGACAGGGAGACCTACGAGCATTACTTC

abundance: -
j_gene: TRBJ2-1
v_gene: TRBV4-2
d_gene: -
CDR3aa: CASSQDSFSGAADWSYNEQFF
CDR3nt: TGTGCCAGCAGCCAAGACTCATTCTCCGGGGCGGCCGATTGGTCCTACAATGAGCAGTTCTTC

abundance: few
j_gene: TRBJ1-4
v_gene: TRBV6-5
d_gene: -
CDR3aa: CASSYGGGTVATNEKLFF
CDR3nt: TGTGCCAGCAGTTACGGTGGGGGCACGGTCGCAACTAATGAAAAACTGTTTTTT

abundance: few
j_gene: TRBJ1-1
v_gene: TRBV29-1
d_gene: -
CDR3aa: CSVDLTGGVAFF
CDR3nt: TGCAGCGTTGACCTTACCGGGGGGGTAGCTTTCTTT

abundance: -
j_gene: TRBJ2-7
v_gene: TRBV11-2
d_gene: -
CDR3aa: CASTQGLAGISYEQYF
CDR3nt: TGTGCCAGCACCCAAGGTCTTGCAGGGATTTCCTACGAGCAGTACTTC

abundance: -
j_gene: TRBJ2-7
v_gene: TRBV7-9
d_gene: -
CDR3aa: CASVPGDTEQYF
CDR3nt: TGTGCCAGCGTTCCCGGGGACACCGAGCAGTACTTC

abundance: -
j_gene: TRBJ2-3
v_gene: TRBV20-1
d_gene: -
CDR3aa: CSASVGTSTDTQYF
CDR3nt: TGCAGTGCTAGCGTCGGGACTAGCACAGATACGCAGTATTTT

abundance: -
j_gene: TRBJ2-3
v_gene: TRBV6-2/TRBV6-3
d_gene: -
CDR3aa: CASSYASGTDTQYF
CDR3nt: TGTGCCAGCAGCTACGCTAGCGGCACAGATACGCAGTATTTT

abundance: -
j_gene: TRBJ2-1
v_gene: TRBV6-6
d_gene: TRBD1
CDR3aa: CASRRTGTGGNEQFF
CDR3nt: TGTGCCAGCAGACGTACCGGGACAGGGGGCAATGAGCAGTTCTTC

abundance: -
j_gene: TRBJ2-1
v_gene: TRBV5-6
d_gene: -
CDR3aa: CASSFWGISYNEQFF
CDR3nt: TGTGCCAGCAGCTTTTGGGGGATCTCCTACAATGAGCAGTTCTTC

abundance: few
j_gene: TRBJ2-1
v_gene: TRBV28
d_gene: -
CDR3aa: CASLGLYNEQFF
CDR3nt: TGTGCCAGCCTCGGACTGTACAATGAGCAGTTCTTC

abundance: -
j_gene: TRBJ2-1
v_gene: TRBV29-1
d_gene: -
CDR3aa: CSAGAGGPYNEQFF
CDR3nt: TGCAGCGCAGGGGCGGGCGGGCCCTACAATGAGCAGTTCTTC

abundance: -
j_gene: TRBJ1-6
v_gene: TRBV7-2
d_gene: -
CDR3aa: CASSLNQGTPPLHF
CDR3nt: TGTGCCAGCAGCTTAAATCAGGGTACACCACCCCTCCACTTT

abundance: -
j_gene: TRBJ1-1
v_gene: TRBV12-3/TRBV12-4
d_gene: -
CDR3aa: CASSSSFSGTEAFF
CDR3nt: TGTGCCAGCAGTTCCTCCTTCTCAGGCACTGAAGCTTTCTTT

abundance: -
j_gene: TRBJ2-1
v_gene: TRBV6-6
d_gene: TRBD2
CDR3aa: CASSSGGDSYNEQFF
CDR3nt: TGTGCCAGCAGTTCGGGGGGGGACTCCTACAATGAGCAGTTCTTC

abundance: -
j_gene: TRBJ2-3
v_gene: TRBV29-1
d_gene: TRBD2
CDR3aa: CSGMTSGRADTQYF
CDR3nt: TGCAGCGGGATGACTAGCGGGAGAGCAGATACGCAGTATTTT

abundance: few
j_gene: TRBJ2-3
v_gene: TRBV18
d_gene: TRBD2
CDR3aa: CASSKPGSGSPDTQYF
CDR3nt: TGTGCCAGCTCAAAGCCAGGGAGCGGGAGTCCAGATACGCAGTATTTT

abundance: -
j_gene: TRBJ1-4
v_gene: TRBV7-8
d_gene: -
CDR3aa: CASSLVIRASNEKLFF
CDR3nt: TGTGCCAGCAGCTTGGTTATCCGGGCCTCTAATGAAAAACTGTTTTTT

abundance: many
j_gene: TRBJ2-7
v_gene: TRBV7-2
d_gene: -
CDR3aa: CASSLGAASYEQYF
CDR3nt: TGTGCCAGCAGCTTAGGGGCCGCCTCCTACGAGCAGTACTTC